The 14 T cell receptor beta chains reported below all come from one sample, sequenced in a study of molecular identifiers for immune sequencing clone quantification. TCRdb used MiXCR to reprocess the PCR reads, holding one entry per CDR3 protein. The table shows a few hundred thousand distinct CDR3 sequences, with about 20% occurring only once. The specimen sequenced was naive CD8+ T cells from blood, with Jurkat cell RNA spiked in. The sample's subset: FACS-sorted CD8+CD4-CCR7+CD45RA+ naive T cells. The source is a human donor in good health. Some libraries in this study had Jurkat cell RNA spiked in.

This clonotype was seen ten or more times. The J gene is TRBJ2-7, the V gene TRBV30, with 10 bases fitting TRBD2. The CDR3 is 12 residues long. V dropped 1 base and J dropped 12; count of bases not matched to a gene: 6. The germline V gene encodes CDR1 GTSNPN and CDR2 SVGIG (reference sequence). The CDR3 DNA reads TGTGCCTGGAGTGATACTAGCGGGGAGAGGTACTTC. Translating gives CAWSDTSGERYF.

This clonotype was detected once. A much larger clone is a single base away; this may be a read error. CDR3 nucleotide sequence: TGTGCCAGCAGTTCGATAGGGGTAGAGAAAGATACGCAGTATTTT. This gives the protein CASSSIGVEKDTQYF. The chain is built from TRBV12-3 or TRBV12-4 and TRBJ2-3; D perhaps matches TRBD1 (5 bases). The ends were cut back, 4 bases at V and 5 bases at J, with 16 bases in the middle. This CDR3 spans 15 amino acids.

The sample holds many counts of this clonotype. The V gene is TRBV2, the J gene TRBJ2-1; no reliable D call. V lost 6 bases, J lost 6 bases, and 18 bases lay in between. Germline CDR1 SNHLY, CDR2 FYNNEI. The CDR3 length is 15 residues. CDR3 protein: CASSQTPSSSNEQFF. The CDR3 bases are TGTGCCAGCAGCCAGACTCCATCCTCTAGCAATGAGCAGTTCTTC.

As DNA, the CDR3 is TGTGCCAGCAGCCAAGTCAGGGGGCGCGATACTTTCTTT. Its protein product is CASSQVRGRDTFF. The gene calls are TRBV14 and TRBJ1-1, with 8 bases that match TRBD1. V lost 1 base, J lost 12 bases, and 7 bases stayed unmatched. The CDR3 runs to 13 residues. CDR1 is SGHDN and CDR2 is FVKESK in the germline V gene.

CDR3 region: CSAREMTSSHTDTQYF. DNA of the CDR3: TGCAGTGCTAGAGAGATGACTAGCTCACACACAGATACGCAGTATTTT. The chain combines TRBV20-1 with TRBJ2-3, with 7 bases matching TRBD2. The CDR3 extends over 16 amino acids. The ends lost 0 bases at V and 2 bases at J; junction bases unmatched: 8. The germline V gene encodes CDR1 DFQATT and CDR2 SNEGSKA (reference sequence).

In the case of this clonotype: A clone one base away is much larger, so this may be a read error. The chain is built from TRBV7-2 and TRBJ1-5, with 8 nucleotides matching TRBD1. The germline CDR1 and CDR2 sequences are SGHTA and FQGNSA. This CDR3 is 16 amino acids long. CDR3 sequence (DNA): TGTGCCAGCAGCTCTTGGACAGGGAATAGCAATCAGCCCCAGCGTTTT. This encodes CASSSWTGNSNQPQRF.

This clonotype was found a few times. The chain combines TRBV5-1 with TRBJ2-7; 11 bases agree with TRBD2. The germline gives CDR1 SGHRS, CDR2 YFSETQ. CDR3 length equals 18 residues. After removal of 4 bases from V and 3 bases from J, the junction contained 15 bases not matched to a gene. This CDR3 reads CASSMDSSLAGGYYEQYF. The CDR3 nucleotides read TGCGCCAGCAGCATGGACAGTTCGCTAGCGGGAGGCTACTACGAGCAGTACTTC.

This clonotype was detected a few times. The chain has TRBV6-2 or TRBV6-3 and TRBJ1-2; maybe TRBD1 (6 bases). V was clipped by 0 bases and J by 3 bases, with 14 bases between them. The CDR3 runs 16 residues. Germline V lookup: CDR1 MNHEY, CDR2 SVGEGT. In DNA form, the CDR3 reads TGTGCCAGCAGTTACTCGATTATTGCAGGGGACTATGGCTACACCTTC. Protein: CASSYSIIAGDYGYTF.

This clonotype was counted between two and nine times. This chain joins TRBV4-3 and TRBJ2-7; D is uncertain. Trimming took off 0 bases at V and 9 bases at J, with 15 bases between the two ends. Looked up from germline, CDR1 is LGHNA and CDR2 is YSLEER. This CDR3 has 14 amino acids. CDR3 loop: CASSQDLQGAGQYF. The CDR3 region has the DNA TGCGCCAGCAGCCAAGACCTACAAGGAGCTGGGCAGTACTTC.

For this clonotype: A read error may be the cause here, since a much bigger clone is one base away. This chain uses TRBV29-1 with TRBJ1-5; D is uncertain. The CDR3 totals 16 residues. Germline lookup yields CDR1 SQVTM and CDR2 ANQGSEA. Trimming took off 2 bases at V and 0 bases at J, with 14 bases between the two ends. The DNA for the CDR3 is TGCAGCGTTGAAAGGGTAGTAGTGCATAGCAATCAGCCCCAGCATTTT. Protein sequence: CSVERVVVHSNQPQHF.

The rearrangement links TRBV24-1 to TRBJ2-4, with D unresolved. The CDR3 is 15 residues long. Germline V gene data show CDR1 as KGHDR and CDR2 as SFDVKD. V dropped 7 bases and J dropped 9 bases, with 21 bases sitting between them. CDR3 amino acids: CATSGLGDLNGIQYF. The CDR3 bases are TGTGCCACCAGCGGGTTGGGTGATCTTAATGGCATTCAGTACTTC.

Remarks on this clonotype: The junction departs from the called germline gene at one end, perhaps through a read error. The chain is built from TRBV9 and TRBJ1-1; D may be TRBD1 (6 bases). Germline V gene sequence: CDR1 SGDLS, CDR2 YYNGEE. The length of the CDR3 is 16 residues. The CDR3 loop reads CASCVGGGAGNTEAFF. CDR3 nucleotide sequence: TGTGCCAGCTGCGTAGGTGGGGGCGCCGGAAACACTGAAGCTTTCTTT.

The chain is built from TRBV28 and TRBJ1-3, with D possibly TRBD1 on 6 matching bases. Per germline, CDR1 MDHEN and CDR2 SYDVKM. The CDR3 is made up of 14 amino acids. V was trimmed by 7 bases and J by 1 base, leaving 11 bases between them. CDR3 in amino acids: CASIGTKSGNTIYF. Here the CDR3 DNA reads TGTGCCAGCATCGGGACAAAGTCTGGAAACACCATATATTTT.

The chain recombines TRBV6-1 with TRBJ1-1; TRBD1 matches 9 bases. This CDR3 contains 17 residues. In germline, CDR1 is MNHNS, CDR2 SASEGT. Germline trimming cut 4 bases from V and 1 base from J; bases unmatched to any gene: 10. DNA of the CDR3: TGTGCCAGCAGTGGGGCGGGACAGGGTTTTTGGAACACTGAAGCTTTCTTT. Encoded protein: CASSGAGQGFWNTEAFF.